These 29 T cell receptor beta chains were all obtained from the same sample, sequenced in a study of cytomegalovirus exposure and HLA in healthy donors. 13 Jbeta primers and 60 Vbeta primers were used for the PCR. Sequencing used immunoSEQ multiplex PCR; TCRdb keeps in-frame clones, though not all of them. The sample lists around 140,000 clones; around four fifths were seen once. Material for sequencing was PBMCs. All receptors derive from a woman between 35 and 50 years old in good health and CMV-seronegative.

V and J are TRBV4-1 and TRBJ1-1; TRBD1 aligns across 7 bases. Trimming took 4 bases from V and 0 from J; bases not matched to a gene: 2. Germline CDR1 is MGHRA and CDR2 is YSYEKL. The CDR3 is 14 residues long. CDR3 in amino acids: CASSLGQMNTEAFF. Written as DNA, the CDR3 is TGCGCCAGCAGCCTGGGACAGATGAACACTGAAGCTTTCTTT.

CDR3 sequence reads: CASNSNRGASPLHF. In DNA form, the CDR3 reads TGTGCCAGCAATTCGAACAGGGGAGCGTCACCCCTCCACTTT. The V gene is TRBV11-2, the J gene TRBJ1-6; 7 positions agree with TRBD1. Per the germline V gene, CDR1 is SGHAT and CDR2 is FQNNGV. The length of the CDR3 is 14 residues. With V trimmed by 7 bases and J by 10 bases, 10 bases remained unmatched.

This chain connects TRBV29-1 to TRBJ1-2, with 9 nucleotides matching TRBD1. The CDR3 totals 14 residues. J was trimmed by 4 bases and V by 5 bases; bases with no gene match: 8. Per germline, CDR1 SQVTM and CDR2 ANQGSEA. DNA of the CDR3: TGCAGCGTTACGGGACAGGGAATGGGCTATGGCTACACCTTC. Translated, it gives CSVTGQGMGYGYTF.

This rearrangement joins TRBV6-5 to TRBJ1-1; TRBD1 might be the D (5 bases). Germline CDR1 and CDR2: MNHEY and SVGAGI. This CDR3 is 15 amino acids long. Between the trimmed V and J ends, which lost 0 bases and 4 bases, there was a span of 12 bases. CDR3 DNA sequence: TGTGCCAGCAGTTACTCGTTCAGGGTGGGCACTGAAGCTTTCTTT. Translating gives CASSYSFRVGTEAFF.

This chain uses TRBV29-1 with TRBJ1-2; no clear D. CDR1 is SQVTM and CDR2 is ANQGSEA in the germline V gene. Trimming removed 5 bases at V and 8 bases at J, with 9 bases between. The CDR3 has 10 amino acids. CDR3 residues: CSVYTGGYTF. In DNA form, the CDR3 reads TGCAGCGTTTATACGGGGGGCTACACCTTC. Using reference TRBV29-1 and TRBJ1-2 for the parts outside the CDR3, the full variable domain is SAVISQKPSRDICQRGTSLTIQCQVDSQVTMMFWYRQQPGQSLTLIATANQGSEATYESGFVIDKFPISRPNLTFSTLTVSNMSPEDSSIYLCSVYTGGYTFGSGTRLTVV.

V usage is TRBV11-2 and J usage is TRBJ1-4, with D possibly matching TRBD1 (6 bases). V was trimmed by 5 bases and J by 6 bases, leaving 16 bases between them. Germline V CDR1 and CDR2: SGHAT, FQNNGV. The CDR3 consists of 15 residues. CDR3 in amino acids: CASSPRRDIDEKLFF. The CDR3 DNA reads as TGTGCCAGCAGCCCCCGACGGGACATCGATGAAAAACTGTTTTTT.

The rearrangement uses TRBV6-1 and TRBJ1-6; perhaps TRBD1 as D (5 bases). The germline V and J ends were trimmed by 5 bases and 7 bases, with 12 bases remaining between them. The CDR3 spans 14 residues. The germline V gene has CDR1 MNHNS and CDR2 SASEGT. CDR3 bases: TGTGCCAGCAGTCTACTATCAGGGAATTCACCCCTCCACTTT. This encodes CASSLLSGNSPLHF.

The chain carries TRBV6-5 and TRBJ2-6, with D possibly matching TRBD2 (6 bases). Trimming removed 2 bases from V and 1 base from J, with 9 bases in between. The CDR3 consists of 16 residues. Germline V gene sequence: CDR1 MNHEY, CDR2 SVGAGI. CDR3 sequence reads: CASSYAGISGANVLTF. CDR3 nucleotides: TGTGCCAGCAGTTACGCGGGAATTTCTGGGGCCAACGTCCTGACTTTC.

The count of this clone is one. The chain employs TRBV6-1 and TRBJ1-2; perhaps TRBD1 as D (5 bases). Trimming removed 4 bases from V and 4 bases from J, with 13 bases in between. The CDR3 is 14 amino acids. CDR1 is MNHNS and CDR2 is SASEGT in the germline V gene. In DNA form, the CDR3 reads TGTGCCAGCAGTGGGGCCGGGCAGGGCTATGGCTACACCTTC. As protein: CASSGAGQGYGYTF.

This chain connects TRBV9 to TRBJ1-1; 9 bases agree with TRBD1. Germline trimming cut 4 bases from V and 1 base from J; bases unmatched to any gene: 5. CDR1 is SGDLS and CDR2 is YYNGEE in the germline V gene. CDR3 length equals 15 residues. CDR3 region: CASSFSGQGNTEAFF. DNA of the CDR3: TGTGCCAGCAGCTTCTCGGGACAGGGGAACACTGAAGCTTTCTTT.

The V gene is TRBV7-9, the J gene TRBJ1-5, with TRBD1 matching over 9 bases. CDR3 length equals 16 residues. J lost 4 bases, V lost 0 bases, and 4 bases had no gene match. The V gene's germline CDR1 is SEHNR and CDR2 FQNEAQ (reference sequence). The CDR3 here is CASSLAQGARNQPQHF. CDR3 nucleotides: TGTGCCAGCAGCTTAGCACAGGGGGCCCGAAATCAGCCCCAGCATTTT.

The CDR3 is CASSGLTSLYGYTF. The CDR3 DNA follows: TGTGCCAGCAGTGGCCTGACAAGTCTCTATGGCTACACCTTC. The V call is TRBV6-5, the J call TRBJ1-2; no reliable D call. V was trimmed by 5 bases and J by 4 bases, leaving 14 bases between them. Germline V gene sequence: CDR1 MNHEY, CDR2 SVGAGI. The CDR3 extends over 14 amino acids.

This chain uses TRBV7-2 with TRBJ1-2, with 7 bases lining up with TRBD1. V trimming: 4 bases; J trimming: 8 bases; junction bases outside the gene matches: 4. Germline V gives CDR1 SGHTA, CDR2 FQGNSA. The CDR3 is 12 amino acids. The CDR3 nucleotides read TGTGCCAGCAGCTACAGGGGCGTGGGCTACACCTTC. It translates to CASSYRGVGYTF.

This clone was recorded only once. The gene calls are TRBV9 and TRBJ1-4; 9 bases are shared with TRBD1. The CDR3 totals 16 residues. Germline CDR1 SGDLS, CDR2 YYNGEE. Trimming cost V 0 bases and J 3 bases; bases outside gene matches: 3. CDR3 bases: TGTGCCAGCAGCGTAGGGGACAGGGCAGCTAATGAAAAACTGTTTTTT. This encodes CASSVGDRAANEKLFF.

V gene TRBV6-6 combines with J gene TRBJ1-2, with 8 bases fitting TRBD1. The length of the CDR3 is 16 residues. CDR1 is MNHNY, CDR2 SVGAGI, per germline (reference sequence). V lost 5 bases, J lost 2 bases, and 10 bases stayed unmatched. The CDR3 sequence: CASSPNQQGGNYGYTF. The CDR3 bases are TGTGCCAGCAGTCCGAATCAACAGGGGGGGAACTATGGCTACACCTTC.

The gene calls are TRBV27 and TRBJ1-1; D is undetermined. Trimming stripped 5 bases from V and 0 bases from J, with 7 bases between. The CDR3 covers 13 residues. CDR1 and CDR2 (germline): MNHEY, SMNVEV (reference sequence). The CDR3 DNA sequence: TGTGCCAGCAGTCCCGGGATGAACACTGAAGCTTTCTTT. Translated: CASSPGMNTEAFF.

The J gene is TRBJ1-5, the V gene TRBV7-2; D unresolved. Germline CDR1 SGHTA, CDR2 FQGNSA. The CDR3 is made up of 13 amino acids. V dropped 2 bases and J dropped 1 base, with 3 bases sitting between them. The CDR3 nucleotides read TGTGCCAGCAGCTTAACAAGCAATCAGCCCCAGCATTTT. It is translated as CASSLTSNQPQHF.

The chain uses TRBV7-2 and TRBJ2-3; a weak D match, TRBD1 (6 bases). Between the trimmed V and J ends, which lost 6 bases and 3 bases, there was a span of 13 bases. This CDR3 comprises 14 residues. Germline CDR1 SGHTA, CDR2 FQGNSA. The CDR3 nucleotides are TGTGCCAGCAGGGAGCAGGGGTTTACAGATACGCAGTATTTT. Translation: CASREQGFTDTQYF.

CDR3 region: CSVAQGLSWGNTEAFF. The CDR3 region has the DNA TGCAGCGTTGCACAGGGTCTGAGTTGGGGGAACACTGAAGCTTTCTTT. The chain employs TRBV29-1 and TRBJ1-1; possibly TRBD1 for D (6 bases). V was cut by 4 bases and J by 1 base, with 19 bases left in between. This CDR3 has 16 amino acids. Germline values: CDR1 SQVTM, CDR2 ANQGSEA.

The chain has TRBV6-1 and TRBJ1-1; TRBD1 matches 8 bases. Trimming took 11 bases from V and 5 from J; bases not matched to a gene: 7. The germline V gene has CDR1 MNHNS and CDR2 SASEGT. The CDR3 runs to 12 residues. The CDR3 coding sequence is TGTGCCCTGGACAGGGTGCTGACTGAAGCTTTCTTT. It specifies CALDRVLTEAFF.

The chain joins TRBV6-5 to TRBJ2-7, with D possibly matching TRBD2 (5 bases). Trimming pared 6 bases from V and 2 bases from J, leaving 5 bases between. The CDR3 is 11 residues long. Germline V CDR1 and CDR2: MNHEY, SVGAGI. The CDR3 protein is CASSGTYEQYF. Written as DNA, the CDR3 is TGTGCCAGCAGCGGGACCTACGAGCAGTACTTC.

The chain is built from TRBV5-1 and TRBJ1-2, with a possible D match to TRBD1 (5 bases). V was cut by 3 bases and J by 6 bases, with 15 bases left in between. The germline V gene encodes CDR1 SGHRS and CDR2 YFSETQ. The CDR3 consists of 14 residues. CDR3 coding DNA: TGCGCCAGCAGCTCTACCGCTCAGGGTAATGGCTACACCTTC. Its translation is CASSSTAQGNGYTF.

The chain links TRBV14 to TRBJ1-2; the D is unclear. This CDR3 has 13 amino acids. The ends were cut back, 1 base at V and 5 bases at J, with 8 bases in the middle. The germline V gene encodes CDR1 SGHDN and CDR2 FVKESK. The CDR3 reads CASSQGRSYGYTF. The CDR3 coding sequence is TGTGCCAGCAGCCAAGGCAGATCTTATGGCTACACCTTC.

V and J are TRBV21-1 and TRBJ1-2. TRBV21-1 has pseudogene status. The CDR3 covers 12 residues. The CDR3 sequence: CASSKVDYGYTF. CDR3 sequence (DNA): TGTGCCAGCAGCAAAGTAGACTATGGCTACACCTTC.

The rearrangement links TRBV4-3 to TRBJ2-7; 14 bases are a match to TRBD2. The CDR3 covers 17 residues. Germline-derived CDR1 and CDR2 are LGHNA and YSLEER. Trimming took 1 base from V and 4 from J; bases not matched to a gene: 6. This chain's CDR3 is CASSQAGTSGGSYEQYF. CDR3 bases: TGCGCCAGCAGCCAAGCAGGGACTAGCGGGGGATCGTACGAGCAGTACTTC.

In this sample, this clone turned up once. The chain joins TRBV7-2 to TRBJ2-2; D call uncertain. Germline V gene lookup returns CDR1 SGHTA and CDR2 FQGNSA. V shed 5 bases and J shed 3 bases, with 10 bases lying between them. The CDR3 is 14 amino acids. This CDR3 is CASSPYTDTGELFF. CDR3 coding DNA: TGTGCCAGCAGCCCGTACACCGACACCGGGGAGCTGTTTTTT.

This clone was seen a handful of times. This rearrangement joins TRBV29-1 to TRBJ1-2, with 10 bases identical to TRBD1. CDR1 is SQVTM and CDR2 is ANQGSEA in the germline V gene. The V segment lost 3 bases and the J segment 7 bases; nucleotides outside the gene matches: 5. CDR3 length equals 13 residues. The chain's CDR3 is CSVDVGQGRGYTF. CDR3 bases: TGCAGCGTTGATGTGGGACAGGGGCGTGGCTACACCTTC.

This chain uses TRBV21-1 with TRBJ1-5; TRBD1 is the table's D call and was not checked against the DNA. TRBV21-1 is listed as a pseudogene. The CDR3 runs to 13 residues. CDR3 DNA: TGTGCCAGCAGCAGGGACAGTGACCAGCCCCAGCATTTT. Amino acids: CASSRDSDQPQHF.

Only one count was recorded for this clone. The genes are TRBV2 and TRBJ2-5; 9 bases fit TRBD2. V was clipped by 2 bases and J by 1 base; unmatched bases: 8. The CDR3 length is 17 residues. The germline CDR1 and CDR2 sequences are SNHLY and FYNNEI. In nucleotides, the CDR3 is TGTGCCAGCAGTGAAACCTTAAGCGGGGGGCCCCAAGAGACCCAGTACTTC. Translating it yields CASSETLSGGPQETQYF.